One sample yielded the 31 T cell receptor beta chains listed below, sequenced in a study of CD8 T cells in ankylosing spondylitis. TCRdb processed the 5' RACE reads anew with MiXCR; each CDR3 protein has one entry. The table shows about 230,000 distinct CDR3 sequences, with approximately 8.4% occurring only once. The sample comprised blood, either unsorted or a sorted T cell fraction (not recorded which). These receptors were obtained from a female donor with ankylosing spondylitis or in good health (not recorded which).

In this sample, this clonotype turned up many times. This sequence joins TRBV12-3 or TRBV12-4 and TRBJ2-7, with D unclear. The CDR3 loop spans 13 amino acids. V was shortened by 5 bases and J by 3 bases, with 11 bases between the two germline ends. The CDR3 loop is CASSPGLNYEQYF. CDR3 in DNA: TGTGCCAGCAGTCCGGGCCTCAACTACGAGCAGTACTTC.

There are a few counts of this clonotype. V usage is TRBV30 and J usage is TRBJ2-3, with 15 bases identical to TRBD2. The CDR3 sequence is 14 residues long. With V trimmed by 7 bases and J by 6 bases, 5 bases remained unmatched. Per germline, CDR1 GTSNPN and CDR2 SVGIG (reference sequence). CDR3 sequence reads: CALEGTSGRDTQYF. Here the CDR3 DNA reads TGTGCCTTAGAAGGGACTAGCGGGAGGGATACGCAGTATTTT.

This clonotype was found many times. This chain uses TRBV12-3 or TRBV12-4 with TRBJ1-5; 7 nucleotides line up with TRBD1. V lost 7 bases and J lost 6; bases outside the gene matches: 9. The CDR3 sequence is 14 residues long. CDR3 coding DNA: TGTGCCAGCACCCTAACAGGGGAGCGTCAGCCCCAGCATTTT. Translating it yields CASTLTGERQPQHF.

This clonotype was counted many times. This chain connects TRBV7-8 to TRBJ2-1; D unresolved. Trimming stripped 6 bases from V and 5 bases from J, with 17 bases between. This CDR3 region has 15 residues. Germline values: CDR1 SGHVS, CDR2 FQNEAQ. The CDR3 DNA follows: TGTGCCAGCAGGGTCGGGCTTTCAACCAACAATGAGCAGTTCTTC. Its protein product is CASRVGLSTNNEQFF.

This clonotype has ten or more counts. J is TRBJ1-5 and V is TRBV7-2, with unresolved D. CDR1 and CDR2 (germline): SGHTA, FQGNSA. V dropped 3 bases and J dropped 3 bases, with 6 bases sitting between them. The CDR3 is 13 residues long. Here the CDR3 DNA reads TGTGCCAGCAGCTTCAACACCAATCAGCCCCAGCATTTT. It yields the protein CASSFNTNQPQHF. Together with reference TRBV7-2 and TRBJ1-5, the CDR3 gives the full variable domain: GAGVSQSPSNKVTEKGKDVELRCDPISGHTALYWYRQSLGQGLEFLIYFQGNSAPDKSGLPSDRFSAERTGGSVSTLTIQRTQQEDSAVYLCASSFNTNQPQHFGDGTRLSIL.

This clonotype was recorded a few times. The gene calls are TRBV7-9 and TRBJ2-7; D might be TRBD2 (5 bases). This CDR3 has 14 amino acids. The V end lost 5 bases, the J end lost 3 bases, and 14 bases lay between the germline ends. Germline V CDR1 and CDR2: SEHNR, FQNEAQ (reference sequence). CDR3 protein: CASSTSGIGYEQYF. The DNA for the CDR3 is TGTGCCAGCAGCACAAGCGGAATTGGCTACGAGCAGTACTTC. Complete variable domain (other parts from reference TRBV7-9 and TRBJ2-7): DTGVSQNPRHKITKRGQNVTFRCDPISEHNRLYWYRQTLGQGPEFLTYFQNEAQLEKSRLLSDRFSAERPKGSFSTLEIQRTEQGDSAMYLCASSTSGIGYEQYFGPGTRLTVT.

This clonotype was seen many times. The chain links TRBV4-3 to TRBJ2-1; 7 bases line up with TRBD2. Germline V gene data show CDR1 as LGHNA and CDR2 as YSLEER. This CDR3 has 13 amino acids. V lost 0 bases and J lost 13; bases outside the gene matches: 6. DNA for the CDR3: TGCGCCAGCAGCCAAGATCGGCTAGCGGTACAGTTCTTC. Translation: CASSQDRLAVQFF.

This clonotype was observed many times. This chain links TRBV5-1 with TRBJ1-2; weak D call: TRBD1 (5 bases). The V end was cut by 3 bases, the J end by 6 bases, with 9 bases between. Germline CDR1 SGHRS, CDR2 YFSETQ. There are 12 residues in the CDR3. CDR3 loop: CASSSQGDGYTF. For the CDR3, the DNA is TGCGCCAGCAGCTCGCAGGGTGATGGCTACACCTTC.

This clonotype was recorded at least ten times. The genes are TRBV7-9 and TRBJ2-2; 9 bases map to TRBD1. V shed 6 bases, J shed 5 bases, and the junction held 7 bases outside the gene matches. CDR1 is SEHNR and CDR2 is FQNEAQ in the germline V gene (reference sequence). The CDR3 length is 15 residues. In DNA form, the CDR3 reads TGTGCCAGCAGTTCCGGGACAGGGAAAACCGGGGAGCTGTTTTTT. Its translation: CASSSGTGKTGELFF.

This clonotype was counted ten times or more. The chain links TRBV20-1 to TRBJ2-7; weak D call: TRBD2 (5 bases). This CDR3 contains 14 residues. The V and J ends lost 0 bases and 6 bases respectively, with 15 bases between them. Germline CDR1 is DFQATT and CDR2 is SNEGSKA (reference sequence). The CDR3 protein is CSARDQRTQSEQYF. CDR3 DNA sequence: TGCAGTGCTAGAGATCAGCGGACTCAGAGCGAGCAGTACTTC.

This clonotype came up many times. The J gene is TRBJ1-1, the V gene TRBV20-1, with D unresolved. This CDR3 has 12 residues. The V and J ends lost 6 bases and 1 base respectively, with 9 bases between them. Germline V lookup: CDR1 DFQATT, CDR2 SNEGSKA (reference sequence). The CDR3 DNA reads TGCAGTGCCCTAAGGAAGAACACTGAAGCTTTCTTT. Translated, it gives CSALRKNTEAFF.

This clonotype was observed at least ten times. The CDR3 reads CSVLRAGIKNEQFF. DNA of the CDR3: TGCAGCGTCCTCAGAGCGGGAATAAAGAATGAGCAGTTCTTC. The chain has TRBV29-1 and TRBJ2-1; 7 positions match TRBD2. J gave up 7 bases and V 6 bases, and 12 bases lay outside the gene matches. Germline CDR1 and CDR2: SQVTM and ANQGSEA. The length of the CDR3 is 14 residues.

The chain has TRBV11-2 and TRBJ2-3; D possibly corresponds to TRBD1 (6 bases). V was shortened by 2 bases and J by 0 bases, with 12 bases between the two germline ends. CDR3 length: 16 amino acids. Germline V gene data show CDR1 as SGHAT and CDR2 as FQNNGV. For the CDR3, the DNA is TGTGCCAGCAGCTTACAGACAGGCGGGAGCACAGATACGCAGTATTTT. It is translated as CASSLQTGGSTDTQYF.

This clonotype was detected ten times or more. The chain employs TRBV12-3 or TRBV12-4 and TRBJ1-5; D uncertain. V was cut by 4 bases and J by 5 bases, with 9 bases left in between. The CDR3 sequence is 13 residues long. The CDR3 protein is CASSSWGYQPQHF. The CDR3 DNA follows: TGTGCCAGCAGTTCCTGGGGTTATCAGCCCCAGCATTTT.

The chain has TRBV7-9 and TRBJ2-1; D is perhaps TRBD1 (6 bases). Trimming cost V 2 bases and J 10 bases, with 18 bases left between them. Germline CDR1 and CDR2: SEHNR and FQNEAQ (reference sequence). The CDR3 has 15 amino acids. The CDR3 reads CASSLTARGAGEQFF. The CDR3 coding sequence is TGTGCCAGCAGCTTAACTGCCAGGGGAGCTGGGGAGCAGTTCTTC. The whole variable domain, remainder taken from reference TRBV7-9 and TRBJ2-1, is DTGVSQNPRHKITKRGQNVTFRCDPISEHNRLYWYRQTLGQGPEFLTYFQNEAQLEKSRLLSDRFSAERPKGSFSTLEIQRTEQGDSAMYLCASSLTARGAGEQFFGPGTRLTVL.

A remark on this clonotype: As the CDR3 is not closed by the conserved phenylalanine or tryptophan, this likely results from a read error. In nucleotides, the CDR3 is TGTGCCAGCAGTTCCGGGACTAGCGGGAGAAATGAGCAGTTCCTC. Encoded protein: CASSSGTSGRNEQFL. This chain joins TRBV28 and TRBJ2-1; the match to TRBD2 covers 14 bases. Per the germline V gene, CDR1 is MDHEN and CDR2 is SYDVKM. The ends lost 4 bases at V and 7 bases at J; junction bases unmatched: 3. The CDR3 totals 15 residues.

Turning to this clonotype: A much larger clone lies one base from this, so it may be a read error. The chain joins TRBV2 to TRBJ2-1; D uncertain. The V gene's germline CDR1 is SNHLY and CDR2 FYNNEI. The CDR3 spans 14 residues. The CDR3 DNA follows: TGTGCCAGCACAGGAGACACCCTTGGAAATGGGCAGTTCTTC. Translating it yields CASTGDTLGNGQFF.

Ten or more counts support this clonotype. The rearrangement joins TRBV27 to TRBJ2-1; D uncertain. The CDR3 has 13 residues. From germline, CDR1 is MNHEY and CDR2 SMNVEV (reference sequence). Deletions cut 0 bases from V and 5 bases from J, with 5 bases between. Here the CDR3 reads CASSLSGNNEQFF. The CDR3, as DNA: TGTGCCAGCAGTTTATCTGGGAACAATGAGCAGTTCTTC.

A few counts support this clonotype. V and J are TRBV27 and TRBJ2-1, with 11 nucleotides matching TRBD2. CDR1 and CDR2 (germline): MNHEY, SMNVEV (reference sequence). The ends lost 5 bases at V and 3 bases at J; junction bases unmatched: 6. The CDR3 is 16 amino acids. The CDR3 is CASSKWGLADYNEQFF. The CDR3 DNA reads TGTGCCAGCAGTAAGTGGGGACTAGCGGACTACAATGAGCAGTTCTTC.

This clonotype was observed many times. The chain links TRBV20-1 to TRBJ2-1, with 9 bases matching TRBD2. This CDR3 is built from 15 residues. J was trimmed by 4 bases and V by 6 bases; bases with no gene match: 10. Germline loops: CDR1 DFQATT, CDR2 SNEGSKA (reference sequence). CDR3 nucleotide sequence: TGCAGTGCCAGTGGGACTAGCCCAGAATACAATGAGCAGTTCTTC. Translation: CSASGTSPEYNEQFF.

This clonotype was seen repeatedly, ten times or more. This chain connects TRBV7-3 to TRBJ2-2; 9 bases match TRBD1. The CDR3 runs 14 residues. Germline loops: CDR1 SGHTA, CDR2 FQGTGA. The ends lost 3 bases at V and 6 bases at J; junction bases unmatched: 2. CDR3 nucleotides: TGTGCCAGCAGCTTGACAGGGGGTTCCGGGGAGCTGTTTTTT. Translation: CASSLTGGSGELFF. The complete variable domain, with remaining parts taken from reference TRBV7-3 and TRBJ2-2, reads GAGVSQTPSNKVTEKGKYVELRCDPISGHTALYWYRQSLGQGPEFLIYFQGTGAADDSGLPNDRFFAVRPEGSVSTLKIQRTERGDSAVYLCASSLTGGSGELFFGEGSRLTVL.

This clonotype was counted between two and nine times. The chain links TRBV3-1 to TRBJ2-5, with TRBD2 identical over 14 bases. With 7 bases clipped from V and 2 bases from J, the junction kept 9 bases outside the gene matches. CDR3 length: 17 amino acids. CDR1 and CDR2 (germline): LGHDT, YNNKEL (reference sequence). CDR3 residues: CASNGVTSGRGQETQYF. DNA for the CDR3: TGTGCCAGCAATGGGGTGACTAGCGGGAGGGGGCAAGAGACCCAGTACTTC.

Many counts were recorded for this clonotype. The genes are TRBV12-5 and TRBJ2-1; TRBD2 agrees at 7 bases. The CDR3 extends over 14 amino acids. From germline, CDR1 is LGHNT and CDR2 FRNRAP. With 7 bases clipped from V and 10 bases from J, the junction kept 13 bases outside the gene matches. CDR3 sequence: CASERDSRSAEQFF. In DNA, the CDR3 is TGTGCTAGTGAGCGGGACTCCCGAAGTGCGGAGCAGTTCTTC.

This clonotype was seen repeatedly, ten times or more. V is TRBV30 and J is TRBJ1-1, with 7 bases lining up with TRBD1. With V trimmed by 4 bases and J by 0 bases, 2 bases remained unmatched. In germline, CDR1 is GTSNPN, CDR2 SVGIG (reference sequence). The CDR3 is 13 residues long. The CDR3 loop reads CAWTGGMNTEAFF. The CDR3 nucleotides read TGTGCCTGGACAGGGGGTATGAACACTGAAGCTTTCTTT. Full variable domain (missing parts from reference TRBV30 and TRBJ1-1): SQTIHQWPATLVQPVGSPLSLECTVEGTSNPNLYWYRQAAGRGLQLLFYSVGIGQISSEVPQNLSASRPQDRQFILSSKKLLLSDSGFYLCAWTGGMNTEAFFGQGTRLTVV.

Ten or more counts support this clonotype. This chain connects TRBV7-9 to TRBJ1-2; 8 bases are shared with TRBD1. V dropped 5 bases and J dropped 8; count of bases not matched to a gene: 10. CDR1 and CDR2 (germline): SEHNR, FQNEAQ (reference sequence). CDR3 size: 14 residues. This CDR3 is CASSPLDREVGYTF. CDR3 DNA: TGTGCCAGCAGCCCCCTGGACAGGGAAGTCGGCTACACCTTC.

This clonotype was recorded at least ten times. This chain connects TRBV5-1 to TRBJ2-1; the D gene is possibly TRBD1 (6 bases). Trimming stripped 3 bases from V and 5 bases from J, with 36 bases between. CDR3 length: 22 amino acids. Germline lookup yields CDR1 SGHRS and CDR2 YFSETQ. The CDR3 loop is CASSSGQSFYFTRTTRDNEQFF. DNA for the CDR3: TGCGCCAGCAGCTCTGGACAGAGTTTTTATTTTACACGAACGACCCGGGACAATGAGCAGTTCTTC.

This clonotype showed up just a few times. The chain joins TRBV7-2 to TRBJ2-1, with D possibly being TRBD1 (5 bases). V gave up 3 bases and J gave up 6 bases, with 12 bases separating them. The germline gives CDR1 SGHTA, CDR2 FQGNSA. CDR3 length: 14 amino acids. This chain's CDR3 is CASSLDTTTNEQFF. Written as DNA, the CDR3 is TGTGCCAGCAGCTTGGACACTACTACCAATGAGCAGTTCTTC.

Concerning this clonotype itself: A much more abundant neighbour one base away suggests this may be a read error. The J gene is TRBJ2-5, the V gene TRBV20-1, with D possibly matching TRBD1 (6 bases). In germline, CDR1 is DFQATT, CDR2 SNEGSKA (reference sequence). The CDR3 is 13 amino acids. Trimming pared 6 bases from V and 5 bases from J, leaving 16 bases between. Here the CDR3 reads CSAAGAVRETQYF. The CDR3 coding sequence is TGCAGTGCGGCAGGGGCCGTCCGGGAGACCCAGTACTTC.

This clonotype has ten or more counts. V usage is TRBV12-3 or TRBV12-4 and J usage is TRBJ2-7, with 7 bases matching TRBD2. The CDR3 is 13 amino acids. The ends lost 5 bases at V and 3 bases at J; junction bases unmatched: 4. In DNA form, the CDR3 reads TGTGCCAGCAGTCTGGGGGGGATCTACGAGCAGTACTTC. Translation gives CASSLGGIYEQYF.

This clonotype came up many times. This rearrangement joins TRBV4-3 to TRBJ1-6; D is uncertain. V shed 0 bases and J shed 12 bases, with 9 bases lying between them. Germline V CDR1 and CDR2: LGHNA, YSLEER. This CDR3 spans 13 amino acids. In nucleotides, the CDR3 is TGCGCCAGCAGCCAAGAGGGAGTAGGACCCCTCCACTTT. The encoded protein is CASSQEGVGPLHF.

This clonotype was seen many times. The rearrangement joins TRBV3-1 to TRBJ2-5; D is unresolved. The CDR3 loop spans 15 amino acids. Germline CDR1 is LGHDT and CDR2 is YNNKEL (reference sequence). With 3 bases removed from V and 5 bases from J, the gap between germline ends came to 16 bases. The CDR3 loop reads CASSHSRTPLETQYF. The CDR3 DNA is TGTGCCAGCAGCCATTCCCGTACTCCTTTGGAGACCCAGTACTTC.